Following are 23 T cell receptor beta chains from one sample sequenced in a study of breast tumors, draining lymph nodes, adjacent tissues. One entry per CDR3 protein, called by TCRdb with MiXCR from the multiplex PCR reads. Of more than 250,000 distinct CDR3 sequences listed, about 30% are singletons. Samples came from axillary lymph nodes draining the breast cancer. Source material: axillary lymph node tissue. These receptor sequences come from a female donor with breast cancer. Some clones in this sample may be carry-over from other donors' samples.

The DNA of the CDR3 is TGTGCTAGTGGGAGGTGGACAGGCCCTACGAACCAAGAGACCCAGTACTTC. Translation gives CASGRWTGPTNQETQYF. The V and J genes are TRBV12-3 or TRBV12-4 and TRBJ2-5; tentative D call: TRBD1 (7 bases). This CDR3 contains 17 residues.

This clonotype was found many times. The chain joins TRBV11-2 to TRBJ2-1; 7 positions match TRBD1. The CDR3 has 19 residues. The V segment lost 3 bases and the J segment 6 bases; nucleotides outside the gene matches: 20. Germline values: CDR1 SGHAT, CDR2 FQNNGV. The CDR3 region is CASSFGHLLTLRQGNEQFF. In DNA form, the CDR3 reads TGTGCCAGCAGCTTCGGCCACTTACTAACGTTGAGACAGGGCAATGAGCAGTTCTTC.

The count of this clonotype is one. A junction boundary mismatches the germline segment, possibly from a read error. The chain recombines TRBV19 with TRBJ1-3, with D maybe TRBD1 (5 bases). Germline V gives CDR1 LNHDA, CDR2 SQIVND (reference sequence). The CDR3 has 15 amino acids. Here the CDR3 DNA reads TGTGCCAGTAGTCTTCAGGGTACTTCTGGAAGCACCATATATTTT. Residues: CASSLQGTSGSTIYF.

At least ten counts were recorded for this clonotype. The V gene is TRBV19, the J gene TRBJ1-2; D remains unclear. Trimming took 10 bases from V and 4 from J, leaving 13 bases between them. CDR3 size: 12 residues. The V gene's germline CDR1 is LNHDA and CDR2 SQIVND (reference sequence). This chain's CDR3 is CATNVGGYGYTF. The CDR3 DNA is TGTGCCACCAACGTAGGAGGCTATGGCTACACCTTC.

The V and J genes are TRBV19 and TRBJ2-2, with D possibly matching TRBD1 (6 bases). The CDR3 runs 13 residues. The germline gives CDR1 LNHDA, CDR2 SQIVND (reference sequence). The germline V and J ends were trimmed by 1 base and 8 bases, with 8 bases remaining between them. CDR3 sequence reads: CASSIGGTGELFF. Here the CDR3 DNA reads TGTGCCAGTAGTATAGGAGGGACAGGGGAGCTGTTTTTT.

For this clonotype: A much larger clone is a single base away; this may be a read error. The chain couples TRBV30 to TRBJ1-3; D is ambiguous. CDR3 size: 13 residues. Germline V gives CDR1 GTSNPN, CDR2 SVGIG (reference sequence). CDR3 sequence (DNA): TGTGCCTTAGGACCAAGCTCTGGAGACACCATATATTTT. Its translation is CALGPSSGDTIYF.

With regard to this clonotype: A single base separates this from a much larger clone, so it may be a read error. V and J are TRBV5-1 and TRBJ2-5, with D unclear. Germline V CDR1 and CDR2: SGHRS, YFSETQ. The CDR3 consists of 13 residues. The V and J ends lost 4 bases and 3 bases respectively, with 10 bases between them. CDR3 DNA: TGCGCCAGCAGCCAGGTGACCAAAGAGACCCAGTACTTC. Residues: CASSQVTKETQYF.

This clonotype has ten or more counts. The V and J genes are TRBV20-1 and TRBJ2-3, with TRBD1 as a possible D gene (5 bases). The V end lost 6 bases, the J end lost 1 base, and 11 bases lay between the germline ends. Germline lookup yields CDR1 DFQATT and CDR2 SNEGSKA (reference sequence). The CDR3 runs to 13 residues. The CDR3 loop is CSAVGAGTDTQYF. The DNA for the CDR3 is TGCAGTGCGGTTGGGGCGGGCACAGATACGCAGTATTTT.

The table lists this clonotype with many counts. The genes are TRBV5-1 and TRBJ2-2; the match to TRBD2 covers 9 bases. J gave up 5 bases and V 5 bases, and 4 bases lay outside the gene matches. The CDR3 covers 14 residues. Germline assignment: CDR1 SGHRS and CDR2 YFSETQ. CDR3 in amino acids: CASRRLADTGELFF. The DNA of the CDR3 is TGCGCCAGCAGACGACTAGCGGATACCGGGGAGCTGTTTTTT.

This clonotype came up once. One base away lies a much larger clone, so this may be a sequencing read error. CDR3 sequence reads: CASSLSPGVLDTQYF. The CDR3, as DNA: TGTGCCAGCAGCTTAAGCCCGGGGGTCCTGGATACGCAGTATTTT. The gene calls are TRBV7-3 and TRBJ2-3; a weak D match, TRBD2 (6 bases). There are 15 residues in the CDR3. Germline loops: CDR1 SGHTA, CDR2 FQGTGA. V lost 1 base and J 6 bases, leaving 14 bases between the germline ends.

The rearrangement uses TRBV5-6 and TRBJ1-2; D possibly corresponds to TRBD1 (5 bases). Trimming cost V 4 bases and J 8 bases, with 15 bases left between them. The CDR3 consists of 13 residues. Per the germline V gene, CDR1 is SGHDT and CDR2 is YYEEEE. The CDR3 loop reads CASSPPTADGYTF. The CDR3 region has the DNA TGTGCCAGCAGCCCGCCGACAGCGGACGGCTACACCTTC.

This clonotype was seen repeatedly, ten times or more. The J gene is TRBJ2-5, the V gene TRBV20-1; 8 bases fit TRBD1. The germline gives CDR1 DFQATT, CDR2 SNEGSKA (reference sequence). Losses at the gene ends were 4 bases for V and 5 bases for J; bases not matched to a gene: 12. The CDR3 covers 15 residues. The CDR3 spells CSATSPGGGRETQYF. DNA of the CDR3: TGCAGTGCTACCTCCCCAGGGGGCGGCAGGGAGACCCAGTACTTC.

This clonotype was seen at least ten times. The chain recombines TRBV14 with TRBJ2-7; 7 nucleotides agree with TRBD2. CDR1 and CDR2 from the germline V gene are SGHDN and FVKESK. This CDR3 region has 18 residues. V gave up 1 base and J gave up 2 bases; unmatched junction bases: 14. For the CDR3, the DNA is TGTGCCAGCAGCCAAGGGGCCAAAGATGGGACTACTGCCTACGAGCAGTACTTC. It specifies CASSQGAKDGTTAYEQYF.

Comments on this clonotype: One junction end disagrees with the germline gene, perhaps due to a read error. This rearrangement joins TRBV9 to TRBJ2-3, with 9 positions matching TRBD2. This CDR3 comprises 12 residues. Germline V gene data show CDR1 as SGDLS and CDR2 as YYNGEE. In nucleotides, the CDR3 is TGTGCCAGCAGCGTAACTAGCGGGCGCCAGGATTTT. It translates to CASSVTSGRQDF.

A note on this clonotype: A read error may be the cause here, since a much bigger clone is one base away. The CDR3 sequence is CAGSLYGSVLDTQYF. The CDR3 DNA sequence: TGTGCCGGCAGTTTATACGGGAGTGTTCTAGATACGCAGTATTTT. This chain joins TRBV12-3 or TRBV12-4 and TRBJ2-3, with D possibly TRBD2 on 6 matching bases. The CDR3 contains 15 residues.

This clonotype appeared many times. CDR3 loop: CASSLFSGLSNQPQHF. CDR3 DNA sequence: TGTGCCAGCAGCTTATTTTCAGGGTTGAGCAATCAGCCCCAGCATTTT. The chain joins TRBV7-9 to TRBJ1-5; D may be TRBD1 (5 bases). In germline, CDR1 is SEHNR, CDR2 FQNEAQ (reference sequence). The CDR3 has 16 amino acids. Trimming cost V 2 bases and J 1 base, with 12 bases left between them.

The V and J genes are TRBV28 and TRBJ2-1; D is possibly TRBD1 or TRBD2 (5 bases each). From germline, CDR1 is MDHEN and CDR2 SYDVKM. The CDR3 consists of 13 residues. Deletions cut 6 bases from V and 13 bases from J, with 19 bases between. The DNA for the CDR3 is TGTGCCAGCAGCCCTGGGGGAGACACAGGACAGTTCTTC. Translation: CASSPGGDTGQFF.

The genes are TRBV18 and TRBJ1-3; D not certain. In germline, CDR1 is KGHSH, CDR2 LQKENI. The CDR3 has 15 amino acids. V was trimmed by 2 bases and J by 0 bases, leaving 8 bases between them. The chain's CDR3 is CASSPSATSGNTIYF. The DNA for the CDR3 is TGTGCCAGCTCACCATCAGCCACCTCTGGAAACACCATATATTTT. Full variable domain (outside the CDR3, taken from reference TRBV18 and TRBJ1-3): NAGVMQNPRHLVRRRGQEARLRCSPMKGHSHVYWYRQLPEEGLKFMVYLQKENIIDESGMPKERFSAEFPKEGPSILRIQQVVRGDSAAYFCASSPSATSGNTIYFGEGSWLTVV.

This clonotype has a handful of counts. This chain links TRBV11-2 with TRBJ2-1, with D tentatively TRBD1 or TRBD2 (5 bases each). Germline-derived CDR1 and CDR2 are SGHAT and FQNNGV. Trimming shortened V by 6 bases and J by 3 bases, and 15 bases separated the two germline ends. This CDR3 is built from 15 residues. The CDR3 DNA is TGTGCCAGCAGTCCCGCCGGGACCAACTACAATGAGCAGTTCTTC. It is translated as CASSPAGTNYNEQFF.

There are many counts of this clonotype. This chain links TRBV20-1 with TRBJ2-3, with D possibly matching TRBD2 (6 bases). V was pared by 3 bases and J by 1 base, with 11 bases between. This CDR3 has 14 amino acids. Germline loops: CDR1 DFQATT, CDR2 SNEGSKA (reference sequence). The CDR3 reads CSASPVAGTDTQYF. CDR3 nucleotides: TGCAGTGCTAGTCCAGTAGCGGGCACAGATACGCAGTATTTT.

The sample holds many counts of this clonotype. The chain employs TRBV9 and TRBJ2-3; D is ambiguous. This CDR3 is 14 amino acids long. Trimming removed 4 bases from V and 6 bases from J, with 15 bases in between. Germline V gives CDR1 SGDLS, CDR2 YYNGEE. DNA of the CDR3: TGTGCCAGCAGCCCCCGATGGGCCGGGGATACGCAGTATTTT. It specifies CASSPRWAGDTQYF.

A remark on this clonotype: A much bigger clone sits one base away, suggesting this may be a read error. The chain is built from TRBV20-1 and TRBJ2-7; 9 bases map to TRBD1. The CDR3 loop spans 15 amino acids. CDR1 and CDR2 (germline): DFQATT, SNEGSKA (reference sequence). The CDR3 here is CSARPQQGAAYGQYF. DNA of the CDR3: TGCAGTGCTAGACCTCAACAGGGGGCAGCCTACGGGCAGTACTTC.

This clonotype has at least ten counts. The V call is TRBV20-1, the J call TRBJ2-1, with D perhaps TRBD2 (6 bases). This CDR3 has 12 amino acids. V lost 6 bases and J lost 6, with 12 bases in between. Germline V gives CDR1 DFQATT, CDR2 SNEGSKA (reference sequence). The CDR3 DNA reads as TGCAGTGCGGGGGTTAGCGGCAATGAGCAGTTCTTC. It translates to CSAGVSGNEQFF.